This T cell receptor beta chain derives from a study of somatic mutations in cytotoxic T cells in rheumatoid arthritis. The method was immunoSEQ multiplex PCR; TCRdb's version includes in-frame clones alone and lacks a portion of them. The sample holds 4,000 to 5,000 clones, around 77% seen once. Trimming left V 4 bases short and J 6 bases short, with 18 bases between. This CDR3 spans 16 amino acids. Germline assignment: CDR1 MGHRA and CDR2 YSYEKL. This receptor was taken from an adult with rheumatoid arthritis. The V call is TRBV4-1, the J call TRBJ1-4, with no clear D. Source material: CD8+ T cells sorted from blood. The CDR3 region has the DNA TGCGCCAGCAGCCGCCAAGGAGGGCAGGACCATGAAAAACTGTTTTTT. Translated: CASSRQGGQDHEKLFF.